The 17 T cell receptor beta chains reported below all come from one sample, sequenced in a study of blood T cells in healthy people across ages. Through a sample-barcoded 5' primer and a J-beta primer mix, a second PCR was run for about 6 to 12 cycles. TCRdb analysed the 5' RACE reads with MiXCR anew, one entry per CDR3 protein. The sample lists 1.8 million or so distinct CDR3 sequences; roughly two fifths were seen once. Sequencing input: blood. The receptors shown here come from a human donor in good health.

V usage is TRBV6-2 or TRBV6-3 and J usage is TRBJ2-7; perhaps TRBD1 as D (5 bases). The V gene's germline CDR1 is MNHEY and CDR2 SVGEGT. The CDR3 is 16 amino acids. The V end lost 6 bases, the J end lost 3 bases, and 21 bases lay between the germline ends. The CDR3 DNA reads as TGTGCCAGCAGCCGCTTCAGGGATGGATCTGGCTACGAGCAGTACTTC. It encodes CASSRFRDGSGYEQYF.

This clonotype turned up a few times. The V gene is TRBV9, the J gene TRBJ2-3; D might be TRBD1 or TRBD2, each matching 5 bases. The germline V gene has CDR1 SGDLS and CDR2 YYNGEE. Trimming left V 0 bases short and J 4 bases short, with 12 bases between. There are 15 residues in the CDR3. The CDR3 loop is CASSVEWGSADTQYF. The CDR3 region has the DNA TGTGCCAGCAGCGTAGAGTGGGGGAGCGCAGATACGCAGTATTTT.

The J gene is TRBJ2-3, the V gene TRBV20-1; 13 bases map to TRBD2. The J segment lost 8 bases and the V segment lost 7 bases, leaving 9 bases of the junction unmatched. The germline V gene encodes CDR1 DFQATT and CDR2 SNEGSKA (reference sequence). The CDR3 consists of 14 residues. As DNA, the CDR3 is TGCAGTGAAATAGGACTAGCGGGGGTGTCTACGCAGTATTTT. Protein sequence: CSEIGLAGVSTQYF.

The chain uses TRBV20-1 and TRBJ2-5; 7 positions match TRBD2. With V trimmed by 0 bases and J by 8 bases, 6 bases remained unmatched. This CDR3 spans 13 amino acids. Germline values: CDR1 DFQATT, CDR2 SNEGSKA (reference sequence). In DNA, the CDR3 is TGCAGTGCTAGAGATGGGACTACCTCTACCCAGTACTTC. Encoded protein: CSARDGTTSTQYF.

The genes are TRBV20-1 and TRBJ2-7; D might be TRBD1 or TRBD2, each matching 5 bases. The CDR3 sequence is 14 residues long. Trimming shortened V by 0 bases and J by 2 bases, and 11 bases separated the two germline ends. Germline V gives CDR1 DFQATT, CDR2 SNEGSKA (reference sequence). The CDR3 loop reads CSARERGYTYEQYF. The CDR3 coding sequence is TGCAGTGCTAGAGAGAGGGGCTATACCTACGAGCAGTACTTC.

This clonotype has more than one count but fewer than ten. The CDR3 region has the DNA TGCGCCAGCAGCCAAAGACAATCCTCCCACGGGCGGTATGGCTACACCTTC. Its translation: CASSQRQSSHGRYGYTF. The gene calls are TRBV5-1 and TRBJ1-2; D ambiguous. The CDR3 sequence is 17 residues long. Trimming took off 4 bases at V and 5 bases at J, with 24 bases between the two ends. Germline CDR1 reads SGHRS; CDR2 reads YFSETQ.

This clonotype has just a few counts. The chain is built from TRBV4-1 and TRBJ2-7; D uncertain. CDR1 and CDR2 (germline): MGHRA, YSYEKL. Trimming removed 4 bases from V and 1 base from J, with 8 bases in between. The CDR3 is 13 residues long. Here the CDR3 reads CASSPLESYEQYF. The CDR3 DNA reads as TGCGCCAGCAGCCCCCTTGAATCCTACGAGCAGTACTTC.

In this sample, this clonotype turned up once. This chain connects TRBV7-2 to TRBJ1-1; perhaps TRBD1 as D (6 bases). CDR3 size: 13 residues. Germline CDR1 SGHTA, CDR2 FQGNSA. Trimming left V 1 base short and J 10 bases short, with 13 bases between. In DNA, the CDR3 is TGTGCCAGCAGCTTAGAGGGGGGATCGATAGCTTTCTTT. It encodes CASSLEGGSIAFF.

CDR3 coding DNA: TGTGCCAGAGCCCCGGAGAGACAAGATAATCAGCCCCAGCATTTT. Amino acids: CARAPERQDNQPQHF. The V gene is TRBV14, the J gene TRBJ1-5; D not certain. Germline CDR1 and CDR2: SGHDN and FVKESK. The V gene lost 9 bases and the J gene lost 4 bases, with 19 bases spanning the gap. The CDR3 covers 15 residues. The full variable domain, its missing parts supplied by reference TRBV14 and TRBJ1-5, is EAGVTQFPSHSVIEKGQTVTLRCDPISGHDNLYWYRRVMGKEIKFLLHFVKESKQDESGMPNNRFLAERTGGTYSTLKVQPAELEDSGVYFCARAPERQDNQPQHFGDGTRLSIL.

This clonotype was seen a handful of times. The J gene is TRBJ2-7, the V gene TRBV2; possibly TRBD1 for D (5 bases). V was trimmed by 1 base and J by 1 base, leaving 8 bases between them. This CDR3 spans 14 amino acids. The germline gives CDR1 SNHLY, CDR2 FYNNEI. The CDR3 DNA is TGTGCCAGCAGTGAAGGGGGCAGGTCCTACGAGCAGTACTTC. Translating gives CASSEGGRSYEQYF.

The rearrangement joins TRBV6-1 to TRBJ2-3; 11 nucleotides align to TRBD2. The J segment lost 4 bases and the V segment lost 4 bases, leaving 7 bases of the junction unmatched. The CDR3 has 16 residues. The germline gives CDR1 MNHNS, CDR2 SASEGT. The DNA of the CDR3 is TGTGCCAGCAGTGTTATAGCGGGGGGGCGGTCAGATACGCAGTATTTT. Translation: CASSVIAGGRSDTQYF.

The J gene is TRBJ2-3, the V gene TRBV7-9; TRBD2 matches 10 bases. The CDR3 length is 15 residues. In germline, CDR1 is SEHNR, CDR2 FQNEAQ (reference sequence). V was clipped by 10 bases and J by 2 bases; unmatched bases: 9. This CDR3 is CAMTDSGGNTDTQYF. DNA for the CDR3: TGTGCCATGACAGATAGCGGGGGGAACACAGATACGCAGTATTTT.

Points on this clonotype: The conserved phenylalanine or tryptophan is not found at the CDR3 terminus, so this likely reflects a read error. J is TRBJ2-5 and V is TRBV29-1; 7 positions match TRBD1. Germline V lookup: CDR1 SQVTM, CDR2 ANQGSEA. The CDR3 contains 13 residues. V gave up 4 bases and J gave up 11 bases; unmatched junction bases: 13. The CDR3 DNA sequence: TGCAGCGTTGGACAGGGAGAGACCGACGGGCAGTACTGC. Its translation: CSVGQGETDGQYC.

This clonotype has just a few counts. The chain has TRBV12-3 or TRBV12-4 and TRBJ1-4; the match to TRBD1 covers 7 bases. Trimming cost V 6 bases and J 3 bases; bases outside gene matches: 7. The length of the CDR3 is 15 residues. The chain's CDR3 is CASRAQGVANEKLFF. In DNA form, the CDR3 reads TGTGCCAGCAGAGCGCAGGGGGTAGCTAATGAAAAACTGTTTTTT.

The V and J genes are TRBV7-3 and TRBJ2-3; 8 bases align to TRBD2. The CDR3 length is 17 residues. V gave up 4 bases and J gave up 0 bases; unmatched junction bases: 9. CDR1 SGHTA and CDR2 FQGTGA come from the germline V gene. The CDR3 DNA sequence: TGTGCCAGCAGCTCCCCTACAGCGGGGGCTAGCACAGATACGCAGTATTTT. Its translation is CASSSPTAGASTDTQYF.

The CDR3 protein is CASSYEGRGTDTQYF. The CDR3 DNA follows: TGTGCCAGCAGTTACGAAGGCAGGGGGACAGATACGCAGTATTTT. V usage is TRBV6-5 and J usage is TRBJ2-3; 7 bases fit TRBD1. The CDR3 contains 15 residues. The V and J ends lost 2 bases and 3 bases, in that order; junction bases with no gene match: 5. Germline assignment: CDR1 MNHEY and CDR2 SVGAGI.

V and J are TRBV20-1 and TRBJ1-4; 7 bases are shared with TRBD1. The germline V gene has CDR1 DFQATT and CDR2 SNEGSKA (reference sequence). V was clipped by 6 bases and J by 4 bases; unmatched bases: 11. This CDR3 region has 15 residues. CDR3 sequence reads: CSADPPGQFNEKLFF. DNA for the CDR3: TGCAGTGCCGACCCGCCGGGACAGTTTAATGAAAAACTGTTTTTT.